Presented here are 24 T cell receptor beta chains from one specimen sequenced in a study of blood T cell repertoires in COVID-19. Libraries were prepared by immunoSEQ multiplex PCR; TCRdb keeps only in-frame clonotypes and omits some of them. The sample lists 250,000 to 300,000 clones; less than 90% were seen once. Sequenced material: peripheral blood. These TCRs come from a man aged 30 to 39 with active or convalescent COVID-19.

This clone was recorded only once. This chain joins TRBV6-5 and TRBJ1-1, with 7 nucleotides matching TRBD1. The trim removed 5 bases at V and 9 bases at J, leaving 15 bases unmatched. The length of the CDR3 is 15 residues. Germline CDR1 MNHEY, CDR2 SVGAGI. The CDR3 sequence is CASSPKKGASTKAFF. CDR3 sequence (DNA): TGTGCCAGCAGTCCCAAGAAGGGGGCGTCGACGAAAGCTTTCTTT.

This chain connects TRBV5-4 to TRBJ1-2, with 7 bases identical to TRBD1. The CDR3 length is 13 residues. The germline gives CDR1 SGHNT, CDR2 YYREEE (reference sequence). Trimming took 2 bases from V and 4 from J; bases not matched to a gene: 2. The CDR3 DNA is TGTGCCAGCAGCTTTGGGGACAGCTATGGCTACACCTTC. Residues: CASSFGDSYGYTF.

The chain recombines TRBV7-6 with TRBJ1-3; D is unclear. The CDR3 length is 11 residues. Germline V CDR1 and CDR2: SGHVS, FNYEAQ. Trimming removed 8 bases from V and 2 bases from J, with 4 bases in between. CDR3 amino acids: CASYTGNTIYF. Written as DNA, the CDR3 is TGTGCCAGCTATACTGGAAACACCATATATTTT.

In its sample, this clone was seen a few times. This chain links TRBV28 with TRBJ1-2, with 8 bases fitting TRBD1. Germline V gene sequence: CDR1 MDHEN, CDR2 SYDVKM. The CDR3 is 16 residues long. Trimming at V came to 5 bases and at J to 7 bases, leaving 15 bases not matched to a gene. The CDR3 DNA reads TGTGCCAGCAGTCCCGCGGACAGGGACAAACCCTTTGGCTACACCTTC. Amino acid sequence: CASSPADRDKPFGYTF.

This chain uses TRBV2 with TRBJ2-7; 7 nucleotides line up with TRBD2. The CDR3 length is 14 residues. V was pared by 7 bases and J by 6 bases, with 12 bases of the junction left unmatched. Germline CDR1 SNHLY, CDR2 FYNNEI. The CDR3 sequence: CASTAGSGVGEQYF. The CDR3 bases are TGTGCCAGCACCGCCGGGAGCGGGGTGGGCGAGCAGTACTTC.

V is TRBV5-6 and J is TRBJ2-7; D is undetermined. CDR1 SGHDT and CDR2 YYEEEE come from the germline V gene. This CDR3 contains 14 residues. V lost 3 bases, J lost 9 bases, and 19 bases lay in between. This CDR3 is CASSSGQRSLGQYF. The CDR3 DNA follows: TGTGCCAGCAGCTCGGGTCAACGGTCTCTTGGGCAGTACTTC.

The chain links TRBV5-8 to TRBJ1-6, with D perhaps TRBD1 (6 bases). V lost 4 bases and J lost 4, with 9 bases in between. Germline CDR1 reads SGHTS; CDR2 reads YDEGEE. The length of the CDR3 is 14 residues. In DNA, the CDR3 is TGTGCCAGCAGCCGACAGGAGTATAATTCACCCCTCCACTTT. Its translation is CASSRQEYNSPLHF. Full variable domain (rest looked up from reference TRBV5-8 and TRBJ1-6): EAGVTQSPTHLIKTRGQQATLRCSPISGHTSVYWYQQALGLGLQFLLWYDEGEERNRGNFPPRFSGRQFPNYSSELNVNALELEDSALYLCASSRQEYNSPLHFGNGTRLTVT.

V gene TRBV28 combines with J gene TRBJ1-1, with 9 bases matching TRBD1. This CDR3 contains 17 residues. Losses at the gene ends were 3 bases for V and 2 bases for J; bases not matched to a gene: 10. Germline lookup yields CDR1 MDHEN and CDR2 SYDVKM. CDR3 amino acids: CASSFVPGQGTNTEAFF. CDR3 nucleotides: TGTGCCAGCAGTTTCGTCCCGGGACAGGGAACCAACACTGAAGCTTTCTTT.

The chain is built from TRBV6-2 or TRBV6-3 and TRBJ1-2, with D tentatively TRBD1 (5 bases). Trimming took 6 bases from V and 4 from J, leaving 12 bases between them. The germline V gene encodes CDR1 MNHEY and CDR2 SVGEGT. The CDR3 extends over 13 amino acids. CDR3 loop: CASSPGTSYGYTF. The CDR3 nucleotides are TGTGCCAGCAGCCCTGGGACTTCCTATGGCTACACCTTC.

V usage is TRBV10-2 and J usage is TRBJ2-1; possibly TRBD2 for D (7 bases). This CDR3 has 15 residues. Deletions cut 4 bases from V and 6 bases from J, with 16 bases between. CDR1 is WSHSY, CDR2 SAAADI, per germline. The CDR3 DNA is TGCGCCAGCAGTGGATCCGGGGGGCTTAGCAATGAGCAGTTCTTC. Translating gives CASSGSGGLSNEQFF.

The chain carries TRBV11-2 and TRBJ2-1; 8 bases agree with TRBD2. CDR3 length: 15 residues. Germline CDR1 is SGHAT and CDR2 is FQNNGV. The V and J ends lost 2 bases and 5 bases, in that order; junction bases with no gene match: 5. The DNA of the CDR3 is TGTGCCAGCAGCTTAACCGGGGGGGCCCACAATGAGCAGTTCTTC. As protein: CASSLTGGAHNEQFF. The variable domain in full, with the rest retrieved from reference TRBV11-2 and TRBJ2-1, is EAGVAQSPRYKIIEKRQSVAFWCNPISGHATLYWYQQILGQGPKLLIQFQNNGVVDDSQLPKDRFSAERLKGVDSTLKIQPAKLEDSAVYLCASSLTGGAHNEQFFGPGTRLTVL.

The chain carries TRBV6-5 and TRBJ1-2; D not certain. The CDR3 consists of 13 residues. Germline V gives CDR1 MNHEY, CDR2 SVGAGI. V lost 7 bases and J 4 bases, leaving 13 bases between the germline ends. CDR3 DNA: TGTGCCAGCACGCTAGGTGGTCTCTATGGCTACACCTTC. It encodes CASTLGGLYGYTF.

This rearrangement joins TRBV5-1 to TRBJ2-5, with TRBD2 as a possible D gene (7 bases). Germline V gives CDR1 SGHRS, CDR2 YFSETQ. V was shortened by 5 bases and J by 4 bases, with 15 bases between the two germline ends. The CDR3 has 14 residues. CDR3 in amino acids: CASRDEGGGETQYF. The CDR3 DNA is TGCGCCAGCAGGGACGAGGGAGGGGGAGAGACCCAGTACTTC.

The rearrangement uses TRBV4-1 and TRBJ1-2; D gene unclear. This CDR3 contains 14 residues. Trimming took off 0 bases at V and 1 base at J, with 6 bases between the two ends. Per germline, CDR1 MGHRA and CDR2 YSYEKL. For the CDR3, the DNA is TGCGCCAGCAGCCAAGATACTTTTAACTATGGCTACACCTTC. Its protein product is CASSQDTFNYGYTF.

This chain connects TRBV5-5 to TRBJ1-3; a weak D match, TRBD1 (5 bases). Trimming left V 6 bases short and J 3 bases short, with 10 bases between. The CDR3 is 13 amino acids. Germline loops: CDR1 SGHKS, CDR2 YYEKEE (reference sequence). The CDR3 nucleotides read TGTGCCAGCAATCAGGGTAGTGGAAACACCATATATTTT. The encoded protein is CASNQGSGNTIYF.

The genes are TRBV9 and TRBJ2-2, with unresolved D. This CDR3 comprises 13 residues. CDR1 is SGDLS, CDR2 YYNGEE, per germline. V gave up 0 bases and J gave up 7 bases, with 7 bases separating them. The CDR3 coding sequence is TGTGCCAGCAGCGTAGAAAGGAGCGGGGAGCTGTTTTTT. Translated, it gives CASSVERSGELFF. The variable domain in full, with the rest retrieved from reference TRBV9 and TRBJ2-2, is DSGVTQTPKHLITATGQRVTLRCSPRSGDLSVYWYQQSLDQGLQFLIQYYNGEERAKGNILERFSAQQFPDLHSELNLSSLELGDSALYFCASSVERSGELFFGEGSRLTVL.

The chain has TRBV4-2 and TRBJ2-3; 9 bases agree with TRBD2. This CDR3 spans 16 amino acids. With V trimmed by 0 bases and J by 4 bases, 5 bases remained unmatched. Germline V gene lookup returns CDR1 LGHNA and CDR2 YNFKEQ. As DNA, the CDR3 is TGTGCCAGCAGCCAAGAAGCAGCGGGGGGCCCAGATACGCAGTATTTT. Protein sequence: CASSQEAAGGPDTQYF.

The CDR3 nucleotides are TGTGCCAGCAGCGATAGCGGAGGGAACACCGGGGAGCTGTTTTTT. Protein product: CASSDSGGNTGELFF. V usage is TRBV9 and J usage is TRBJ2-2, with D possibly being TRBD2 (6 bases). Germline CDR1 reads SGDLS; CDR2 reads YYNGEE. Trimming cost V 3 bases and J 1 base, with 10 bases left between them. This CDR3 is 15 amino acids long.

The V gene is TRBV20-1, the J gene TRBJ1-2; a weak D match, TRBD1 (6 bases). V was shortened by 3 bases and J by 4 bases, with 12 bases between the two germline ends. The CDR3 has 13 residues. CDR1 is DFQATT, CDR2 SNEGSKA, per germline (reference sequence). Here the CDR3 DNA reads TGCAGTGCTAGTTTAGGGACATTCTATGGCTACACCTTC. Amino acid sequence: CSASLGTFYGYTF.

In this sample, this clone turned up a few times. This chain uses TRBV7-9 with TRBJ2-3, with a tentative D call TRBD2 (5 bases). The germline V gene has CDR1 SEHNR and CDR2 FQNEAQ (reference sequence). The CDR3 runs to 15 residues. The V end lost 0 bases, the J end lost 4 bases, and 11 bases lay between the germline ends. DNA of the CDR3: TGTGCCAGCAGCTTAGCGGCGGGTGGTGCAGATACGCAGTATTTT. This codes for CASSLAAGGADTQYF.

This sequence joins TRBV7-2 and TRBJ1-5; D is ambiguous. CDR3 length: 15 residues. V was trimmed by 2 bases and J by 6 bases, leaving 14 bases between them. Germline CDR1 and CDR2: SGHTA and FQGNSA. The CDR3 coding sequence is TGTGCCAGCAGCTTAAATCGGGGTCCGACTCAGCCCCAGCATTTT. It codes for CASSLNRGPTQPQHF.

This chain links TRBV11-2 with TRBJ2-1; 8 positions agree with TRBD2. The CDR3 runs to 17 residues. V dropped 5 bases and J dropped 3; count of bases not matched to a gene: 12. CDR1 and CDR2 from the germline V gene are SGHAT and FQNNGV. The CDR3 DNA is TGTGCCAGCAGCGTTAGCGACCCGGGGGGGTTCTACAATGAGCAGTTCTTC. Its translation: CASSVSDPGGFYNEQFF.

This clone turned up a few times. V gene TRBV5-4 combines with J gene TRBJ2-3; D possibly corresponds to TRBD2 (7 bases). This CDR3 spans 13 amino acids. Between the trimmed V and J ends, which lost 10 bases and 6 bases, there was a span of 18 bases. The germline gives CDR1 SGHNT, CDR2 YYREEE (reference sequence). CDR3 amino acids: CAWRGGVGDTQYF. The DNA for the CDR3 is TGTGCCTGGAGAGGGGGGGTAGGGGATACGCAGTATTTT.

Note on this clone: Other nucleotide sequences from this sample produce the same CDR3. The rearrangement links TRBV3-1 (or the pseudogene TRBV3-2) to TRBJ2-7; no reliable D call. The germline CDR1 and CDR2 sequences are LGHDT and YNNKEL (reference sequence). The ends were cut back, 1 base at V and 4 bases at J, with 2 bases in the middle. The CDR3 has 11 residues. The CDR3 region is CASSQAYEQYF. CDR3 nucleotides: TGTGCCAGCAGCCAAGCATACGAGCAGTACTTC.